These T cell receptor beta chains were read from a single sample in a study of response to subunit inactivated influenza vaccine. Each CDR3 protein is one row after TCRdb ran MiXCR on the RT-PCR reads. The table includes hundreds of thousands of distinct CDR3 sequences, 11% to 15% detected once. The sequencing used PBMCs from blood, collected 14 to 15 days before vaccination. Receptors were obtained from a man aged 45-65 years who received an inactivated influenza vaccine. Both conserved end residues are part of each CDR3. D genes are given only for firm matches. A clone size is listed for some rows: how often the clone was seen (once, few, many), or a class if it is expanded.

j_call: TRBJ2-7
cdr3_length: 16
d_call: -
clone_size: few
v_call: TRBV7-2
cdr3_nt: TGTGCCAGCAGCTTACCACGGGGGCAGCCTTCCTACGAGCAGTACTTC
cdr3_aa: CASSLPRGQPSYEQYF

j_call: TRBJ2-3
cdr3_length: 15
d_call: TRBD2
clone_size: few
v_call: TRBV5-1
cdr3_nt: TGCGCCAGCAGCCGGGCGGGGGGCGCGGCAGATACGCAGTATTTT
cdr3_aa: CASSRAGGAADTQYF

j_call: TRBJ2-2
cdr3_length: 15
d_call: -
clone_size: -
v_call: TRBV10-3
cdr3_nt: TGTGCCATCAATCTTCAGGGGTCGGACACCGGGGAGCTGTTTTTT
cdr3_aa: CAINLQGSDTGELFF

j_call: TRBJ2-3
cdr3_length: 13
d_call: TRBD2
clone_size: -
v_call: TRBV2
cdr3_nt: TGTGCCAGCATTAGCGGGGCCACAGATACGCAGTATTTT
cdr3_aa: CASISGATDTQYF

j_call: TRBJ1-4
cdr3_length: 15
d_call: TRBD1
clone_size: few
v_call: TRBV5-4
cdr3_nt: TGTGCCAGCAGCATGACAGGGGGGACTAATGAAAAACTGTTTTTT
cdr3_aa: CASSMTGGTNEKLFF

j_call: TRBJ2-2
cdr3_length: 16
d_call: TRBD1
clone_size: many
v_call: TRBV10-3
cdr3_nt: TGTGCCATCAGTGAGTGGACAGGGGCTAACACCGGGGAGCTGTTTTTT
cdr3_aa: CAISEWTGANTGELFF

j_call: TRBJ1-6
cdr3_length: 16
d_call: -
clone_size: -
v_call: TRBV20-1
cdr3_nt: TGCAGTGCTGGGGCGGGGGAAGGCTCCTATAATTCACCCCTCCACTTT
cdr3_aa: CSAGAGEGSYNSPLHF

j_call: TRBJ2-7
cdr3_length: 14
d_call: -
clone_size: many
v_call: TRBV5-1
cdr3_nt: TGCGCCAGCAGCCTGGCGGGACTCCTCGACGAGCAGTACTTC
cdr3_aa: CASSLAGLLDEQYF

j_call: TRBJ2-7
cdr3_length: 12
d_call: -
clone_size: -
v_call: TRBV29-1
cdr3_nt: TGCAGCGTTGGTCATGTCCCGGACGAGCAGTACTTC
cdr3_aa: CSVGHVPDEQYF

j_call: TRBJ2-3
cdr3_length: 16
d_call: TRBD1
clone_size: many
v_call: TRBV6-6
cdr3_nt: TGTGCCAGCAGTTACCTGACAGGGGATCGCACAGATACGCAGTATTTT
cdr3_aa: CASSYLTGDRTDTQYF

j_call: TRBJ1-6
cdr3_length: 13
d_call: -
clone_size: -
v_call: TRBV12-3/TRBV12-4
cdr3_nt: TGTGCCAGCAAGGTTCAAAAAGATTCACCCCTCCACTTT
cdr3_aa: CASKVQKDSPLHF

j_call: TRBJ2-5
cdr3_length: 15
d_call: TRBD1
clone_size: -
v_call: TRBV7-8
cdr3_nt: TGTGCCAGCAGCTTCTCTGCGACAGGGTCGGCGACCCAGTACTTC
cdr3_aa: CASSFSATGSATQYF

j_call: TRBJ1-2
cdr3_length: 12
d_call: -
clone_size: many
v_call: TRBV24-1
cdr3_nt: TGTGCCACCAGTGAAGGAAACTATGGCTACACCTTC
cdr3_aa: CATSEGNYGYTF

j_call: TRBJ2-3
cdr3_length: 16
d_call: -
clone_size: few
v_call: TRBV7-2
cdr3_nt: TGTGCCAGCAGGGTTTACTCCGGAACTAGCACAGATACGCAGTATTTT
cdr3_aa: CASRVYSGTSTDTQYF

j_call: TRBJ2-7
cdr3_length: 14
d_call: -
clone_size: once
v_call: TRBV3-1
cdr3_nt: TGTGCCAGCAGCCCGAGAGGCGCCGGGGGAGAGCAGTACTTC
cdr3_aa: CASSPRGAGGEQYF

j_call: TRBJ2-5
cdr3_length: 15
d_call: -
clone_size: -
v_call: TRBV5-6
cdr3_nt: TGTGCCAGCAGCCAGAAGGTCTGGTTTCAAGAGACCCAGTACTTC
cdr3_aa: CASSQKVWFQETQYF

j_call: TRBJ2-1
cdr3_length: 16
d_call: TRBD2
clone_size: -
v_call: TRBV5-1
cdr3_nt: TGCGCCAGCAGCTCACAGACTAGCGGGTCCTACAATGAGCAGTTCTTC
cdr3_aa: CASSSQTSGSYNEQFF

j_call: TRBJ2-7
cdr3_length: 13
d_call: -
clone_size: many
v_call: TRBV7-9
cdr3_nt: TGTGCCAGCACCCCGGGAAGACTCTACGAGCAGTACTTC
cdr3_aa: CASTPGRLYEQYF

j_call: TRBJ2-1
cdr3_length: 14
d_call: -
clone_size: -
v_call: TRBV15
cdr3_nt: TGTGCCACCAGCAGTGAGCTGGGGGACAATGAGCAGTTCTTC
cdr3_aa: CATSSELGDNEQFF

j_call: TRBJ2-7
cdr3_length: 13
d_call: -
clone_size: many
v_call: TRBV12-3/TRBV12-4
cdr3_nt: TGTGCCAGCAGCCAGGACAGAACCTACGAGCAGTACTTC
cdr3_aa: CASSQDRTYEQYF